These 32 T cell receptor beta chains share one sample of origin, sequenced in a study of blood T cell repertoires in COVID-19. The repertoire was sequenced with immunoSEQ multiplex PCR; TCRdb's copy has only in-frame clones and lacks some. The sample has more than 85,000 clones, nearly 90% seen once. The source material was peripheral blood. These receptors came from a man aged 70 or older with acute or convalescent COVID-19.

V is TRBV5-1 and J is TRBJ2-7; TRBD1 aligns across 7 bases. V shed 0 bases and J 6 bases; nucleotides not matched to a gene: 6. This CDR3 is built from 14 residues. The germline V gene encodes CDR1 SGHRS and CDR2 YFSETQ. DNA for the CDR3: TGCGCCAGCAGCTTGGAGTCCCCAGGGGGCGAGCAGTACTTC. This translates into CASSLESPGGEQYF.

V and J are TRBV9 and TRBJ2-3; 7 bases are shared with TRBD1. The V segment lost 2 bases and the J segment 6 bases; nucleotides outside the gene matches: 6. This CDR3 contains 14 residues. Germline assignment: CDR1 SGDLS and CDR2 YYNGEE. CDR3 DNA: TGTGCCAGCAGCGTCTTCGACAGGGCTGATACGCAGTATTTT. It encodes CASSVFDRADTQYF.

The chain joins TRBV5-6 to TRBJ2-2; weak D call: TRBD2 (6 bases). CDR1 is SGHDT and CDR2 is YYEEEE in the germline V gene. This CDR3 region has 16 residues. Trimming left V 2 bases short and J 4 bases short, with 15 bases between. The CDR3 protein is CASSLPRGLGTGELFF. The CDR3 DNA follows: TGTGCCAGCAGCTTACCGCGGGGTCTTGGCACCGGGGAGCTGTTTTTT.

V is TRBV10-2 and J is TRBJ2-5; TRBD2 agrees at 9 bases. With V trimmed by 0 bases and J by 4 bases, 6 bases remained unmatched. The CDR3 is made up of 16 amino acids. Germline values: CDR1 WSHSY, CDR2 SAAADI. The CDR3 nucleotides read TGCGCCAGCAGTGAGTCGGGAGCGGGGGGAGGAGAGACCCAGTACTTC. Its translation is CASSESGAGGGETQYF.

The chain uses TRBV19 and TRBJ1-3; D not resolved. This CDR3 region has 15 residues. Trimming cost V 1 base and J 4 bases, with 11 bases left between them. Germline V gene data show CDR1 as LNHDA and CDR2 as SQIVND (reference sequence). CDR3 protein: CASSIARRAGNTIYF. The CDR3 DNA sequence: TGTGCCAGTAGTATAGCCCGGAGGGCCGGAAACACCATATATTTT.

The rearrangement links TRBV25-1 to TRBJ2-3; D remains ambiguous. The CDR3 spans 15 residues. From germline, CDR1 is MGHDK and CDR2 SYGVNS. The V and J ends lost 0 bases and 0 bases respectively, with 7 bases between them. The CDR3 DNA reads TGTGCCAGCAGTGAATACGACTCCAGCACAGATACGCAGTATTTT. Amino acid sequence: CASSEYDSSTDTQYF.

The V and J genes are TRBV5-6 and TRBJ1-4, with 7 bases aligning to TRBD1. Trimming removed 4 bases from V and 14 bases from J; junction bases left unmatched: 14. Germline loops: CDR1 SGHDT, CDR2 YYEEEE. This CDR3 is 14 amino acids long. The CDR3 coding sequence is TGTGCCAGCAGCCCATCGTTCGACAGGGCCTATCTGTTTTTT. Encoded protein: CASSPSFDRAYLFF. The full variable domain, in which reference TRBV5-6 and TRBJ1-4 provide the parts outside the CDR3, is DAGVTQSPTHLIKTRGQQVTLRCSPKSGHDTVSWYQQALGQGPQFIFQYYEEEERQRGNFPDRFSGHQFPNYSSELNVNALLLGDSALYLCASSPSFDRAYLFFGSGTQLSVL.

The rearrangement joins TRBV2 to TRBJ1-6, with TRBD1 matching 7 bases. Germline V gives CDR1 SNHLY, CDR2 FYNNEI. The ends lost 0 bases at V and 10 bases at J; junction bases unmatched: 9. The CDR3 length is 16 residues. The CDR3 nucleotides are TGTGCCAGCAGTGAAGCGGCTTCGACAGGGAGATCACCCCTCCACTTT. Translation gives CASSEAASTGRSPLHF. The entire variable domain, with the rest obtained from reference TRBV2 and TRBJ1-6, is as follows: EPEVTQTPSHQVTQMGQEVILRCVPISNHLYFYWYRQILGQKVEFLVSFYNNEISEKSEIFDDQFSVERPDGSNFTLKIRSTKLEDSAMYFCASSEAASTGRSPLHFGNGTRLTVT.

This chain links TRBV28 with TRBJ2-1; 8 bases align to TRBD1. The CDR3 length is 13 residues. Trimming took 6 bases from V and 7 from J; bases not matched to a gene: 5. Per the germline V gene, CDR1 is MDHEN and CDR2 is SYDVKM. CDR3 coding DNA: TGTGCCAGCAGGGGGACAGGTCGGAATGAGCAGTTCTTC. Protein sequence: CASRGTGRNEQFF.

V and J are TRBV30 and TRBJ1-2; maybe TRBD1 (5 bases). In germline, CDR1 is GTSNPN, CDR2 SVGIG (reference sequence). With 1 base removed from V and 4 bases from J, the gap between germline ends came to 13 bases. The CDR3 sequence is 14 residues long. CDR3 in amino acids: CAWSAFVGAYGYTF. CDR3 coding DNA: TGTGCCTGGAGTGCTTTCGTAGGGGCCTATGGCTACACCTTC.

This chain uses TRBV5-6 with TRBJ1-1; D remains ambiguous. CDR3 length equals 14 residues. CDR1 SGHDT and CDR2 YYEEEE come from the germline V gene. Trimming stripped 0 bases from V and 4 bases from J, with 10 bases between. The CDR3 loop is CASSLVVVGTEAFF. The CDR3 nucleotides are TGTGCCAGCAGCTTGGTGGTAGTCGGCACTGAAGCTTTCTTT.

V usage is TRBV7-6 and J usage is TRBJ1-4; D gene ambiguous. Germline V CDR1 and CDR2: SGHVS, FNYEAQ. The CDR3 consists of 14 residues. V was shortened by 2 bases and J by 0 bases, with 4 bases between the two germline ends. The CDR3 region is CASSLSPTNEKLFF. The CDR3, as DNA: TGTGCCAGCAGCTTAAGCCCAACTAATGAAAAACTGTTTTTT.

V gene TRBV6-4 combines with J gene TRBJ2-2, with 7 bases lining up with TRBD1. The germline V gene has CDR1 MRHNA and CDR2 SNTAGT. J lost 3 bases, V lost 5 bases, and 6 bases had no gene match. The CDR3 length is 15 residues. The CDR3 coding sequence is TGTGCCAGCAGTCTTGAGGGGGCGGACACCGGGGAGCTGTTTTTT. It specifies CASSLEGADTGELFF.

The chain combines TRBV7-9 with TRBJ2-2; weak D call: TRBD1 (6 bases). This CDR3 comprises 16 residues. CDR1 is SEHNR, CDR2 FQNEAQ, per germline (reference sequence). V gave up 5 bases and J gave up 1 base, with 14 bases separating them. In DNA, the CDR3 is TGTGCCAGCAGCCTCTACTCGACAGGGAACACCGGGGAGCTGTTTTTT. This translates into CASSLYSTGNTGELFF. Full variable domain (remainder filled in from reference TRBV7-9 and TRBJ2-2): DTGVSQNPRHKITKRGQNVTFRCDPISEHNRLYWYRQTLGQGPEFLTYFQNEAQLEKSRLLSDRFSAERPKGSFSTLEIQRTEQGDSAMYLCASSLYSTGNTGELFFGEGSRLTVL.

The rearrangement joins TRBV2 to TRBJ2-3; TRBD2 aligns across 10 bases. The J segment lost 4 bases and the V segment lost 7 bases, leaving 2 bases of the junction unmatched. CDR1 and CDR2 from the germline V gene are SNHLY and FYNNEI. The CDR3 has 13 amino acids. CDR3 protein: CASTGTSADTQYF. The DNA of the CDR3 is TGTGCCAGCACTGGGACTAGCGCAGATACGCAGTATTTT.

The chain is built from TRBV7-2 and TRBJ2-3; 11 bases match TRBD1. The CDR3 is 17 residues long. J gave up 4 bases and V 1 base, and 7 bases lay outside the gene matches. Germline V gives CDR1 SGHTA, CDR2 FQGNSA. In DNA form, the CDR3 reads TGTGCCAGCAGCTTAGGCGGGACAGGGGGAATTGCAGATACGCAGTATTTT. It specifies CASSLGGTGGIADTQYF.

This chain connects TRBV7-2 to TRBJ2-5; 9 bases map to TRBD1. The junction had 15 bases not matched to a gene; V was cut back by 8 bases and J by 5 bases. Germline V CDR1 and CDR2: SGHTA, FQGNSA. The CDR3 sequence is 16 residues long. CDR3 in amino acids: CASRNLQGALGETQYF. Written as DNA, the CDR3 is TGTGCCAGCCGAAATCTACAGGGGGCATTGGGGGAGACCCAGTACTTC.

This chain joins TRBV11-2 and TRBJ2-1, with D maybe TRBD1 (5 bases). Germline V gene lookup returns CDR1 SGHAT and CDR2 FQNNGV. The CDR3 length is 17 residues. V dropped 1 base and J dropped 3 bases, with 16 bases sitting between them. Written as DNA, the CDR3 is TGTGCCAGCAGCTTAGCAGGTGGCGCAGGGTACTACAATGAGCAGTTCTTC. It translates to CASSLAGGAGYYNEQFF.

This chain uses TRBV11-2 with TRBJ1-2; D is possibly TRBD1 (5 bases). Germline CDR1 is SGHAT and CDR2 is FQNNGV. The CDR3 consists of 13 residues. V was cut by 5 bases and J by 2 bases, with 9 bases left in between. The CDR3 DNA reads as TGTGCCAGCAGCACCGACAGAAACTATGGCTACACCTTC. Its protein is CASSTDRNYGYTF.

The CDR3 reads CASSPAGLAGYDEQYF. CDR3 bases: TGTGCCAGCAGCCCGGCCGGGCTAGCGGGATACGACGAGCAGTACTTC. V is TRBV6-2 or TRBV6-3 and J is TRBJ2-7, with 9 bases that match TRBD2. The junction had 14 bases not matched to a gene; V was cut back by 6 bases and J by 5 bases. Germline CDR1 MNHEY, CDR2 SVGEGT. CDR3 length equals 16 residues.

The CDR3 here is CARRGQYNSPLHF. The CDR3 DNA reads as TGTGCCCGCCGGGGACAGTATAATTCACCCCTCCACTTT. The chain joins TRBV30 to TRBJ1-6, with TRBD1 matching 7 bases. The CDR3 has 13 amino acids. Trimming took 8 bases from V and 4 from J; bases not matched to a gene: 5. In germline, CDR1 is GTSNPN, CDR2 SVGIG (reference sequence).

The CDR3, as DNA: TGTGCCAGCAGTCCCACCGACTCCGCCCAGTTCTTC. Translation gives CASSPTDSAQFF. This rearrangement joins TRBV27 to TRBJ2-1; D ambiguous. This CDR3 is built from 12 residues. Between the trimmed V and J ends, which lost 5 bases and 13 bases, there was a span of 15 bases. The V gene's germline CDR1 is MNHEY and CDR2 SMNVEV (reference sequence).

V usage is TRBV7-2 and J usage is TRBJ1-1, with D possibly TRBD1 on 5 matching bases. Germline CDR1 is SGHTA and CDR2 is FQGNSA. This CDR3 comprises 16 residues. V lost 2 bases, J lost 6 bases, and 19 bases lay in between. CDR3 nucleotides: TGTGCCAGCAGCTTAAGCGCAGGGTCTAAGATCGCTGAAGCTTTCTTT. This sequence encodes CASSLSAGSKIAEAFF.

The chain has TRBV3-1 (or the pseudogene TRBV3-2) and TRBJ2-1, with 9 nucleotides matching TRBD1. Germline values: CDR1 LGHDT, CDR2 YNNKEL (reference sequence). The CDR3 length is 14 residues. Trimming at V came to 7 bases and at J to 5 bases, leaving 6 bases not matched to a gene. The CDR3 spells CASTQGDRDNEQFF. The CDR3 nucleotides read TGTGCCAGCACCCAGGGGGACAGGGACAATGAGCAGTTCTTC.

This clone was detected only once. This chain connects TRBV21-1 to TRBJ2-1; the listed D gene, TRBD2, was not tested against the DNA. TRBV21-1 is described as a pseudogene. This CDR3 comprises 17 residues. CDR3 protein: CASSKEGGDWAYNEQFF. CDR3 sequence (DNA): TGTGCCAGCAGCAAAGAGGGTGGGGACTGGGCCTACAATGAGCAGTTCTTC.

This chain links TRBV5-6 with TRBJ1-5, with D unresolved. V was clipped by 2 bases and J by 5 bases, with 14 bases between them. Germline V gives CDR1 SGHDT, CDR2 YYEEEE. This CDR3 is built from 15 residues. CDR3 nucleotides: TGTGCCAGCAGCTTTGGCGGGTTATTAGATCAGCCCCAGCATTTT. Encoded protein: CASSFGGLLDQPQHF. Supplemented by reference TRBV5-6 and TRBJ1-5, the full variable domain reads DAGVTQSPTHLIKTRGQQVTLRCSPKSGHDTVSWYQQALGQGPQFIFQYYEEEERQRGNFPDRFSGHQFPNYSSELNVNALLLGDSALYLCASSFGGLLDQPQHFGDGTRLSIL.

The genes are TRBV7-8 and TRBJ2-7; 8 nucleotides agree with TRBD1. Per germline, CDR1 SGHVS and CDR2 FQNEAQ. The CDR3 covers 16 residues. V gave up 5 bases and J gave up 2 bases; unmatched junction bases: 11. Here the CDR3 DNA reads TGTGCCAGCAGCACATGGACAGGGAGGAGCCCCTACGAGCAGTACGTC. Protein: CASSTWTGRSPYEQYV.

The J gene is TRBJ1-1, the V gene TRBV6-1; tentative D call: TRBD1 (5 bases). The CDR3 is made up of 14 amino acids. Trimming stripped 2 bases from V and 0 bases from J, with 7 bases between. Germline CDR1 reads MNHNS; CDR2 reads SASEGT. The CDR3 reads CASSELDMNTEAFF. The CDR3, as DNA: TGTGCCAGCAGTGAATTGGACATGAACACTGAAGCTTTCTTT.

The CDR3 region is CASSYEEGISGQPQHF. The CDR3 coding sequence is TGTGCCAGCAGTTACGAGGAGGGGATCTCAGGTCAGCCCCAGCATTTT. This chain links TRBV6-2 or TRBV6-3 with TRBJ1-5; possible D gene TRBD1, 5 bases. CDR1 and CDR2 from the germline V gene are MNHEY and SVGEGT. The CDR3 has 16 amino acids. The V end lost 2 bases, the J end lost 6 bases, and 17 bases lay between the germline ends.

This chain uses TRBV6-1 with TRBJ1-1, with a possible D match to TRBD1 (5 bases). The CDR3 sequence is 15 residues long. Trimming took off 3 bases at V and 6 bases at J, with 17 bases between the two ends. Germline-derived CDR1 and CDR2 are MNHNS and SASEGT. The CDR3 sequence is CASSDIIGGSAEAFF. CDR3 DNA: TGTGCCAGCAGTGATATAATTGGGGGGAGTGCTGAAGCTTTCTTT.

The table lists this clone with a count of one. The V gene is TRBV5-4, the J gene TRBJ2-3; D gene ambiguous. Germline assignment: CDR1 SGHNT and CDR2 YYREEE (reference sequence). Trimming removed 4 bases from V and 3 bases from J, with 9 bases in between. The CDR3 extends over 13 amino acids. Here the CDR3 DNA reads TGTGCCAGCAGCGCCCCTAGGACAGATACGCAGTATTTT. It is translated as CASSAPRTDTQYF.

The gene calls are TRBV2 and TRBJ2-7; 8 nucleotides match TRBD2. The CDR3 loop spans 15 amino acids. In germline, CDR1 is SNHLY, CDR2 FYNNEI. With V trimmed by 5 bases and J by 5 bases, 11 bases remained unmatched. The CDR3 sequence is CASSPVTGGRHEQYF. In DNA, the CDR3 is TGTGCCAGCAGTCCAGTCACGGGGGGGCGGCACGAGCAGTACTTC.